The 27 T cell receptor beta chains reported below all come from one sample, sequenced in a study of T cells in Graves' hyperthyroidism and ophthalmopathy. Amplification yielded TCR beta CDR3 regions, with RNA transcripts as the source. Using the HTBI primer set, a first-round RT-PCR was run on the TCR CDR3. Using its own MiXCR run on the multiplex PCR reads, TCRdb lists one record per CDR3 protein. The table has roughly 260,000 distinct CDR3 sequences, 14% to 15% seen once. The sequencing input was blood. The receptors derive from a woman between 40 and 50 years old with Graves' hyperthyroidism that later progressed to Graves' ophthalmopathy.

Turning to this clonotype: A much larger clonotype is one base distant, so this may be a read error. V gene TRBV20-1 combines with J gene TRBJ2-3; the D gene is possibly TRBD1 (6 bases). CDR3 size: 14 residues. Germline V gene sequence: CDR1 DFQATT, CDR2 SNEGSKA (reference sequence). CDR3 amino acids: CSARDSRGADMQYF. The CDR3 nucleotides read TGCAGTGCTAGAGATTCCAGGGGTGCGGATATGCAGTATTTT.

The chain uses TRBV2 and TRBJ2-7, with 11 bases that match TRBD2. The ends lost 6 bases at V and 3 bases at J; junction bases unmatched: 7. Germline CDR1 SNHLY, CDR2 FYNNEI. This CDR3 comprises 15 residues. CDR3 sequence reads: CASSTIGTSGYEQYF. As DNA, the CDR3 is TGTGCCAGCAGCACAATAGGGACTAGCGGCTACGAGCAGTACTTC.

In the case of this clonotype: A much larger clone is a single base away; this may be a read error. CDR3 nucleotide sequence: TGTGCCAGCAGCTTAACATTCCTAGCGGGAGATGGGCAGTACTTC. Its translation is CASSLTFLAGDGQYF. The chain combines TRBV13 with TRBJ2-7, with 10 bases identical to TRBD2. The length of the CDR3 is 15 residues. Germline V CDR1 and CDR2: PRHDT, FYEKMQ (reference sequence). The ends lost 2 bases at V and 9 bases at J; junction bases unmatched: 10.

This clonotype was seen many times. This chain connects TRBV15 to TRBJ2-3; D possibly corresponds to TRBD2 (5 bases). The V end was cut by 0 bases, the J end by 7 bases, with 11 bases between. This CDR3 comprises 14 residues. The germline gives CDR1 LNHNV, CDR2 YYDKDF (reference sequence). CDR3: CATSRDLATNTQYF. CDR3 nucleotide sequence: TGTGCCACCAGCAGAGATCTAGCCACGAATACGCAGTATTTT.

This clonotype has more than one count but fewer than ten. Without the conserved terminal phenylalanine or tryptophan, this CDR3 likely stems from a read error. The chain couples TRBV20-1 to TRBJ2-5; the D gene is possibly TRBD2 (6 bases). Germline CDR1 reads DFQATT; CDR2 reads SNEGSKA (reference sequence). The V end lost 1 base, the J end lost 0 bases, and 9 bases lay between the germline ends. The CDR3 extends over 14 amino acids. CDR3 residues: CSARAGLYQETQYL. The DNA for the CDR3 is TGCAGTGCTAGAGCGGGACTGTACCAAGAGACCCAGTACCTC.

This clonotype was picked up many times. The chain links TRBV27 to TRBJ1-6; D is possibly TRBD1 (6 bases). V lost 7 bases and J lost 7, with 11 bases in between. Germline V gene data show CDR1 as MNHEY and CDR2 as SMNVEV (reference sequence). This CDR3 region has 13 residues. The CDR3 here is CASKQGRNSPLHF. CDR3 DNA: TGTGCCAGCAAACAGGGCAGAAATTCACCCCTCCACTTT.

There are many counts of this clonotype. The CDR3 DNA follows: TGTGCCAGCAGCTCATCCATAGCGGGAGGGCGCTACAATGAGCAGTTCTTC. The encoded protein is CASSSSIAGGRYNEQFF. The genes are TRBV7-9 and TRBJ2-1; 11 bases are shared with TRBD2. The CDR3 sequence is 17 residues long. Germline assignment: CDR1 SEHNR and CDR2 FQNEAQ (reference sequence). The J segment lost 3 bases and the V segment lost 4 bases, leaving 8 bases of the junction unmatched.

This clonotype came up a few times. The V gene is TRBV5-5, the J gene TRBJ2-7; 7 nucleotides match TRBD1. The CDR3 extends over 15 amino acids. V lost 2 bases to trimming and J lost 0 bases; unmatched junction nucleotides: 5. Germline values: CDR1 SGHKS, CDR2 YYEKEE (reference sequence). CDR3 in amino acids: CASSFGQAGSYEQYF. DNA of the CDR3: TGTGCCAGCAGCTTCGGACAGGCCGGCTCCTACGAGCAGTACTTC.

This clonotype has more than one count but fewer than ten. At one boundary the junction diverges from the germline segment, which might be a read error. The chain employs TRBV5-1 and TRBJ2-1; D gene ambiguous. Germline loops: CDR1 SGHRS, CDR2 YFSETQ. There are 15 residues in the CDR3. CDR3 amino acids: CASSLGGTVYNEQLF. The CDR3 DNA is TGCGCCAGCAGCTTGGGTGGCACAGTTTACAATGAGCAGCTCTTC. Variable domain in full (rest from reference TRBV5-1 and TRBJ2-1): KAGVTQTPRYLIKTRGQQVTLSCSPISGHRSVSWYQQTPGQGLQFLFEYFSETQRNKGNFPGRFSGRQFSNSRSEMNVSTLELGDSALYLCASSLGGTVYNEQLFGPGTRLTVL.

The rearrangement joins TRBV9 to TRBJ1-1; possible D gene TRBD1, 5 bases. The germline gives CDR1 SGDLS, CDR2 YYNGEE. Deletions cut 0 bases from V and 11 bases from J, with 14 bases between. The CDR3 is 13 residues long. The CDR3 loop is CASSVESGTQAFF. The CDR3 DNA is TGTGCCAGCAGCGTAGAAAGTGGGACTCAGGCTTTCTTT.

This clonotype showed up many times. The chain links TRBV3-1 to TRBJ2-3, with 10 nucleotides matching TRBD2. CDR1 and CDR2 from the germline V gene are LGHDT and YNNKEL (reference sequence). With V trimmed by 3 bases and J by 0 bases, 6 bases remained unmatched. The CDR3 consists of 17 residues. The CDR3 here is CASSHPGTSASTDTQYF. CDR3 nucleotide sequence: TGTGCCAGCAGCCACCCGGGGACTAGCGCGAGCACAGATACGCAGTATTTT.

This clonotype was seen at least ten times. The V and J genes are TRBV24-1 and TRBJ2-1; 8 nucleotides align to TRBD2. CDR1 and CDR2 (germline): KGHDR, SFDVKD. The CDR3 loop spans 16 amino acids. Trimming took 4 bases from V and 7 from J; bases not matched to a gene: 11. CDR3 sequence: CATSDRLAGRNNEQFF. As DNA, the CDR3 is TGTGCCACCAGTGACCGCCTAGCGGGCCGAAATAATGAGCAGTTCTTC.

The gene calls are TRBV5-1 and TRBJ1-3; no clear D gene. CDR1 and CDR2 (germline): SGHRS, YFSETQ. V shed 1 base and J shed 1 base, with 12 bases lying between them. The CDR3 length is 16 residues. The CDR3 DNA is TGCGCCAGCAGCTTGTCAGCGACCGAATCTGGAAACACCATATATTTT. Protein product: CASSLSATESGNTIYF.

This clonotype showed up just a few times. The chain is built from TRBV5-1 and TRBJ2-2, with a tentative D call TRBD1 (6 bases). Trimming pared 0 bases from V and 0 bases from J, leaving 12 bases between. The CDR3 consists of 17 residues. The germline CDR1 and CDR2 sequences are SGHRS and YFSETQ. The DNA of the CDR3 is TGCGCCAGCAGCTTGGGGGGGACAATTACGAACACCGGGGAGCTGTTTTTT. Residues: CASSLGGTITNTGELFF.

This clonotype was counted many times. The V call is TRBV7-9, the J call TRBJ2-2; D gene uncertain. CDR3 length: 15 amino acids. Germline lookup yields CDR1 SEHNR and CDR2 FQNEAQ (reference sequence). V gave up 1 base and J gave up 1 base, with 7 bases separating them. The DNA of the CDR3 is TGTGCCAGCAGCTTAGGGTACAGGAACACCGGGGAGCTGTTTTTT. Amino acid sequence: CASSLGYRNTGELFF. Together with reference TRBV7-9 and TRBJ2-2, the CDR3 gives the full variable domain: DTGVSQNPRHKITKRGQNVTFRCDPISEHNRLYWYRQTLGQGPEFLTYFQNEAQLEKSRLLSDRFSAERPKGSFSTLEIQRTEQGDSAMYLCASSLGYRNTGELFFGEGSRLTVL.

This clonotype was seen more than once but under ten times. This chain uses TRBV5-1 with TRBJ2-2; 9 positions match TRBD2. V lost 4 bases to trimming and J lost 3 bases; unmatched junction nucleotides: 13. The CDR3 sequence is 18 residues long. From germline, CDR1 is SGHRS and CDR2 YFSETQ. In DNA form, the CDR3 reads TGCGCCAGCAGCACGGGGGGCCTAGCGGGAAGAGACACCGGGGAGCTGTTTTTT. Protein product: CASSTGGLAGRDTGELFF.

The gene calls are TRBV30 and TRBJ1-3; the D is unclear. Looked up from germline, CDR1 is GTSNPN and CDR2 is SVGIG (reference sequence). The CDR3 extends over 12 amino acids. Trimming took off 8 bases at V and 0 bases at J, with 8 bases between the two ends. The CDR3 loop is CASTDSGNTIYF. The DNA of the CDR3 is TGTGCCAGTACAGACTCTGGAAACACCATATATTTT.

This clonotype was detected ten times or more. The CDR3 DNA is TGCGCCAGCAGCTTCGGGGGGGTGGCCTACGAGCAGTACTTC. Translation gives CASSFGGVAYEQYF. V and J are TRBV5-1 and TRBJ2-7, with 8 bases fitting TRBD2. V shed 2 bases, J shed 2 bases, and the junction held 3 bases outside the gene matches. This CDR3 spans 14 amino acids. Germline CDR1 SGHRS, CDR2 YFSETQ.

This clonotype was counted at least ten times. This sequence joins TRBV28 and TRBJ1-1; 10 nucleotides match TRBD1. Germline values: CDR1 MDHEN, CDR2 SYDVKM. The length of the CDR3 is 15 residues. V was clipped by 6 bases and J by 4 bases; unmatched bases: 8. In DNA, the CDR3 is TGTGCCAGCAGCGGACAGGGGGTGGGAGGCACTGAAGCTTTCTTT. Translated: CASSGQGVGGTEAFF.

This clonotype has a count of ten or more. The chain links TRBV6-2 or TRBV6-3 to TRBJ1-5, with D tentatively TRBD1 (5 bases). The CDR3 spans 15 residues. Germline CDR1 reads MNHEY; CDR2 reads SVGEGT. V was trimmed by 0 bases and J by 3 bases, leaving 9 bases between them. The CDR3 region is CASSYSDSNNQPQHF. CDR3 in DNA: TGTGCCAGCAGTTACTCCGACAGTAACAATCAGCCCCAGCATTTT.

This clonotype was counted between two and nine times. This chain joins TRBV18 and TRBJ1-3; TRBD1 matches 10 bases. The CDR3 is 18 amino acids. The trim removed 0 bases at V and 0 bases at J, leaving 5 bases unmatched. Germline V lookup: CDR1 KGHSH, CDR2 LQKENI. This CDR3 is CASSPPGTGVDSGNTIYF. In nucleotides, the CDR3 is TGTGCCAGCTCACCACCCGGGACAGGGGTAGACTCTGGAAACACCATATATTTT. Based on the CDR3 plus reference TRBV18 and TRBJ1-3, the full variable domain is NAGVMQNPRHLVRRRGQEARLRCSPMKGHSHVYWYRQLPEEGLKFMVYLQKENIIDESGMPKERFSAEFPKEGPSILRIQQVVRGDSAAYFCASSPPGTGVDSGNTIYFGEGSWLTVV.

This clonotype was recorded at least ten times. The chain uses TRBV2 and TRBJ1-2, with D perhaps TRBD1 (6 bases). Germline CDR1 is SNHLY and CDR2 is FYNNEI. V was cut by 6 bases and J by 0 bases, with 14 bases left in between. This CDR3 is built from 15 residues. CDR3 residues: CASSENRAANYGYTF. For the CDR3, the DNA is TGTGCCAGCAGCGAGAACAGGGCAGCTAACTATGGCTACACCTTC. The whole variable domain, remainder taken from reference TRBV2 and TRBJ1-2, is EPEVTQTPSHQVTQMGQEVILRCVPISNHLYFYWYRQILGQKVEFLVSFYNNEISEKSEIFDDQFSVERPDGSNFTLKIRSTKLEDSAMYFCASSENRAANYGYTFGSGTRLTVV.

This clonotype was counted at least ten times. This sequence joins TRBV29-1 and TRBJ2-7, with 8 bases identical to TRBD1. V lost 1 base to trimming and J lost 2 bases; unmatched junction nucleotides: 7. The CDR3 extends over 15 amino acids. Germline V CDR1 and CDR2: SQVTM, ANQGSEA. In nucleotides, the CDR3 is TGCAGCGTTGAAGTGGCGGACAGGGTAACCTACGAGCAGTACTTC. Translated, it gives CSVEVADRVTYEQYF.

With regard to this clonotype: Being one base from a much bigger clone, this may be a read error. The rearrangement uses TRBV3-1 and TRBJ2-2, with a tentative D call TRBD1 (6 bases). The V and J ends lost 0 bases and 10 bases respectively, with 12 bases between them. The CDR3 covers 14 residues. CDR1 and CDR2 from the germline V gene are LGHDT and YNNKEL (reference sequence). CDR3 residues: CASSQDRGNEELFF. CDR3 DNA: TGTGCCAGCAGCCAAGACAGGGGTAACGAGGAGCTGTTTTTT.

This clonotype was recorded at least ten times. The chain couples TRBV28 to TRBJ1-3; no clear D gene. Germline CDR1 and CDR2: MDHEN and SYDVKM. V was shortened by 5 bases and J by 3 bases, with 11 bases between the two germline ends. The CDR3 is 14 residues long. CDR3 region: CASSPNRVGNTIYF. In DNA, the CDR3 is TGTGCCAGCAGTCCGAACCGTGTTGGAAACACCATATATTTT.

This clonotype came up many times. The chain carries TRBV6-1 and TRBJ1-5; no clear D. CDR1 is MNHNS and CDR2 is SASEGT in the germline V gene. The V end was cut by 5 bases, the J end by 4 bases, with 9 bases between. The CDR3 runs 13 residues. For the CDR3, the DNA is TGTGCCAGCAGTTCTGGGCCTAATCAGCCCCAGCATTTT. It codes for CASSSGPNQPQHF.

This clonotype was recorded many times. The chain has TRBV19 and TRBJ2-7; D not resolved. The CDR3 sequence is 10 residues long. Deletions cut 7 bases from V and 5 bases from J, with 6 bases between. Germline assignment: CDR1 LNHDA and CDR2 SQIVND (reference sequence). CDR3 nucleotides: TGTGCCAGTAACCCCAACGAGCAGTACTTC. It yields the protein CASNPNEQYF. The full variable domain, rest sourced from reference TRBV19 and TRBJ2-7, is DGGITQSPKYLFRKEGQNVTLSCEQNLNHDAMYWYRQDPGQGLRLIYYSQIVNDFQKGDIAEGYSVSREKKESFPLTVTSAQKNPTAFYLCASNPNEQYFGPGTRLTVT.